This T cell receptor beta chain is from a study of T cell responses to AZD1222 COVID-19 vaccine. Whole-study context: Recipients boosted at about 4 weeks or about 12 weeks are pooled. Study-wide points: Repertoire sampling was restricted to post-peak T cell response timepoints. Researchers report vaccine-associated CD4 TCRs spanning spike, with dominance at 160-218 and 743-854. Within unmutated variant regions lay the reported targets of nearly half of spike-specific TCRs.

Germline V gives CDR1 SQVTM, CDR2 ANQGSEA. This CDR3 is 11 amino acids long. The ends were cut back, 1 base at V and 6 bases at J, with 4 bases in the middle. On this clone itself: The target antigen is unknown.

The data were produced by immunoSEQ multiplex PCR, yet TCRdb's version contains in-frame clones alone and is incomplete. Among roughly 110,000 clones listed, more than 75% were seen once. The sequence derives from an adult in good health. The rearrangement joins TRBV29-1 to TRBJ2-1; the D is unclear. Material: peripheral blood, obtained on day 0 of AZD1222 vaccination. CDR3 residues: CSVEAVNEQFF. In DNA, the CDR3 is TGCAGCGTTGAAGCCGTCAATGAGCAGTTCTTC.